The rows below give T cell receptor beta chains drawn from one sample of a study of CXCR3-negative and CXCR3-positive naive CD8 T cells. TCRdb reprocessed the 5' RACE reads and stores each CDR3 protein as one record, lacking DNA. The sample has about 85,000 distinct CDR3 sequences. The source material was naive CXCR3+ CD8+ T cells from blood. The receptors shown here come from a human donor in good health. Some clones in this sample may be carry-over from other donors' samples. Both conserved end residues are part of each CDR3. Each record gives: CDR3 protein, J gene, V gene.

cdr3_aa: CSVPLSARNYNEQFF; j_call: TRBJ2-1; v_call: TRBV29-1
cdr3_aa: CSVVRQLTGELFF; j_call: TRBJ2-2; v_call: TRBV29-1
cdr3_aa: CASRGTSGMYEQYF; j_call: TRBJ2-7; v_call: TRBV12-3/TRBV12-4
cdr3_aa: CASSLTGRTEAFF; j_call: TRBJ1-1; v_call: TRBV6-2/TRBV6-3
cdr3_aa: CASSQGGGGQETQYF; j_call: TRBJ2-5; v_call: TRBV4-1
cdr3_aa: CSVGYGGMNTEAFF; j_call: TRBJ1-1; v_call: TRBV29-1
cdr3_aa: CASSSHDSGSSYEQYF; j_call: TRBJ2-7; v_call: TRBV27
cdr3_aa: CASSKVDSNSYNEQFF; j_call: TRBJ2-1; v_call: TRBV21-1
cdr3_aa: CASSSTYEQYF; j_call: TRBJ2-7; v_call: TRBV7-9
cdr3_aa: CASSYSGGGNEQFF; j_call: TRBJ2-1; v_call: TRBV28
cdr3_aa: CAIEKEGEETQYF; j_call: TRBJ2-5; v_call: TRBV28
cdr3_aa: CASSLLEGNEQFF; j_call: TRBJ2-1; v_call: TRBV7-9
cdr3_aa: CASSQRLSNQPQHF; j_call: TRBJ1-5; v_call: TRBV4-2
cdr3_aa: CSVDRLLGGQETQYF; j_call: TRBJ2-5; v_call: TRBV29-1
cdr3_aa: CASSQRQGGMVKQYF; j_call: TRBJ2-7; v_call: TRBV27
cdr3_aa: CASSYSAGGNTGELFF; j_call: TRBJ2-2; v_call: TRBV6-5
cdr3_aa: CASSLGDSTDTQYF; j_call: TRBJ2-3; v_call: TRBV28
cdr3_aa: CASSIGTADYTDTQYF; j_call: TRBJ2-3; v_call: TRBV5-1
cdr3_aa: CASSFKASEAFF; j_call: TRBJ1-1; v_call: TRBV7-2
cdr3_aa: CASSNKTRGGRLGNNNSPLHF; j_call: TRBJ1-6; v_call: TRBV21-1
cdr3_aa: CASSFGRGRGSYEQYF; j_call: TRBJ2-7; v_call: TRBV13
cdr3_aa: CASSFLTGGSYNSPLHF; j_call: TRBJ1-6; v_call: TRBV11-2
cdr3_aa: CASSLETSGTKQETQYF; j_call: TRBJ2-5; v_call: TRBV28
cdr3_aa: CASSPPDSTGSYEQYF; j_call: TRBJ2-7; v_call: TRBV28
cdr3_aa: CASSNNDRFQPQHF; j_call: TRBJ1-5; v_call: TRBV12-3/TRBV12-4
cdr3_aa: CASSQAPSGTGGFDEQYF; j_call: TRBJ2-7; v_call: TRBV4-2
cdr3_aa: CASSQDLNTEAFF; j_call: TRBJ1-1; v_call: TRBV4-3